This T cell receptor beta chain came from a study of tumor-infiltrating lymphocytes in localized non-small cell lung cancer. Study in general: Some samples were collected after neoadjuvant chemotherapy; smokers, never-smokers and several histologies were included. Each patient gave resected tumor and non-adjacent uninvolved lung tissue.

Libraries were prepared by immunoSEQ multiplex PCR; TCRdb keeps only in-frame clonotypes and omits some of them. Counted here are some 10,000 clones, about 80% occurring once; the ten biggest clones make up 6.5% to 7.5%. The V gene end was trimmed by 4 bases and the J gene end by 5 bases; junction bases not matched to a gene: 15. The CDR3 has 16 residues. Per the germline V gene, CDR1 is SGHRS and CDR2 is YFSETQ. The rearrangement links TRBV5-1 to TRBJ2-7; TRBD2 matches 7 bases. This sequence was found in a human donor with non-small cell lung cancer. The sequenced sample was uninvolved lung tissue not adjacent to the tumor. DNA of the CDR3: TGCGCCAGCAGCCTCAGACTAGCACGGAGAGTGGACGAGCAGTACTTC. As protein: CASSLRLARRVDEQYF.